This passage covers 26 T cell receptor beta chains from one sample sequenced in a study of cytomegalovirus exposure and HLA in healthy donors. Clones were sequenced by immunoSEQ multiplex PCR, and TCRdb holds only the in-frame ones, with some missing. Among about 240,000 clones listed, around nine tenths were seen once. Input material: PBMCs. Every receptor here comes from a man aged 18 to 29 in good health and CMV-seronegative.

The gene calls are TRBV4-2 and TRBJ1-3; no firm D call. Germline V gene lookup returns CDR1 LGHNA and CDR2 YNFKEQ. The CDR3 is 14 residues long. The germline V and J ends were trimmed by 0 bases and 0 bases, with 3 bases remaining between them. The CDR3 loop reads CASSQESSGNTIYF. The CDR3 nucleotides read TGTGCCAGCAGCCAAGAGAGCTCTGGAAACACCATATATTTT.

The rearrangement joins TRBV7-2 to TRBJ1-4; TRBD1 matches at 10 bases. This CDR3 spans 15 amino acids. The germline V gene has CDR1 SGHTA and CDR2 FQGNSA. Germline trimming cut 5 bases from V and 10 bases from J; bases unmatched to any gene: 10. Written as DNA, the CDR3 is TGTGCCAGCAGCACGCGGACAGGGGGGAGGGGAAAACTGTTTTTT. It codes for CASSTRTGGRGKLFF.

The chain uses TRBV10-1 and TRBJ2-5, with 9 nucleotides matching TRBD2. The CDR3 runs 14 residues. V gave up 6 bases and J gave up 5 bases; unmatched junction bases: 7. CDR1 and CDR2 from the germline V gene are WNHNN and SYGVQD (reference sequence). The CDR3 sequence: CASRVASGTETQYF. CDR3 in DNA: TGCGCCAGCAGGGTGGCTAGCGGGACGGAGACCCAGTACTTC.

The V and J genes are TRBV5-4 and TRBJ2-7; D is ambiguous. The CDR3 is made up of 13 amino acids. V was shortened by 2 bases and J by 7 bases, with 13 bases between the two germline ends. The germline V gene encodes CDR1 SGHNT and CDR2 YYREEE (reference sequence). The CDR3: CASSFQGEVEQYF. The CDR3 coding sequence is TGTGCCAGCAGCTTCCAAGGAGAGGTTGAGCAGTACTTC.

The chain employs TRBV14 and TRBJ1-2; perhaps TRBD1 as D (6 bases). Germline V gene data show CDR1 as SGHDN and CDR2 as FVKESK. This CDR3 spans 13 amino acids. Trimming cost V 0 bases and J 5 bases, with 7 bases left between them. DNA of the CDR3: TGTGCCAGCAGCCAAGATACAGGGTATGGCTACACCTTC. It encodes CASSQDTGYGYTF.

The chain has TRBV18 and TRBJ1-5; D possibly corresponds to TRBD1 (5 bases). Trimming left V 6 bases short and J 1 base short, with 13 bases between. This CDR3 has 15 amino acids. The germline V gene encodes CDR1 KGHSH and CDR2 LQKENI. CDR3 protein: CASSPGGRSNQPQHF. The CDR3, as DNA: TGTGCCAGCTCCCCGGGGGGGAGGAGCAATCAGCCCCAGCATTTT.

This clone showed up just once. The chain joins TRBV10-3 to TRBJ1-6; 7 positions agree with TRBD1. V lost 6 bases, J lost 7 bases, and 9 bases stayed unmatched. The CDR3 has 15 amino acids. Germline-derived CDR1 and CDR2 are ENHRY and SYGVKD. The CDR3 sequence is CAIRTDRAANSPLHF. CDR3 nucleotide sequence: TGTGCCATCAGAACCGACAGGGCCGCCAATTCACCCCTCCACTTT.

This chain links TRBV11-2 with TRBJ2-1; 8 bases agree with TRBD2. Germline lookup yields CDR1 SGHAT and CDR2 FQNNGV. This CDR3 has 15 residues. The V and J ends lost 7 bases and 6 bases, in that order; junction bases with no gene match: 11. As DNA, the CDR3 is TGTGCCAGCACCCCTCTACTAGCGGAAGTCAATGAGCAGTTCTTC. It specifies CASTPLLAEVNEQFF.

This clone was observed a handful of times. The rearrangement joins TRBV30 to TRBJ2-1, with 8 bases identical to TRBD2. The CDR3 contains 15 residues. The J segment lost 4 bases and the V segment lost 5 bases, leaving 10 bases of the junction unmatched. CDR1 is GTSNPN, CDR2 SVGIG, per germline (reference sequence). The DNA of the CDR3 is TGTGCCTGGGATGCCGGGACTAGGGGATACAATGAGCAGTTCTTC. Translating gives CAWDAGTRGYNEQFF. The variable domain in full, completed from reference TRBV30 and TRBJ2-1, reads SQTIHQWPATLVQPVGSPLSLECTVEGTSNPNLYWYRQAAGRGLQLLFYSVGIGQISSEVPQNLSASRPQDRQFILSSKKLLLSDSGFYLCAWDAGTRGYNEQFFGPGTRLTVL.

CDR3 DNA sequence: TGTGCCAGCAGTTTCGCGGCAGGGGATCAGCCCCAGCATTTT. Translating gives CASSFAAGDQPQHF. The chain carries TRBV27 and TRBJ1-5; tentative D call: TRBD1 (6 bases). The CDR3 runs 14 residues. Germline CDR1 and CDR2: MNHEY and SMNVEV (reference sequence). V gave up 3 bases and J gave up 5 bases, with 11 bases separating them.

The rearrangement uses TRBV7-9 and TRBJ2-7; TRBD1 might be the D (6 bases). The V gene's germline CDR1 is SEHNR and CDR2 FQNEAQ (reference sequence). The CDR3 is 13 residues long. V gave up 4 bases and J gave up 5 bases, with 12 bases separating them. CDR3 coding DNA: TGTGCCAGCAGCTCCGGGACATGGGACGAGCAGTACTTC. Residues: CASSSGTWDEQYF. Using reference TRBV7-9 and TRBJ2-7 for the parts outside the CDR3, the full variable domain is DTGVSQNPRHKITKRGQNVTFRCDPISEHNRLYWYRQTLGQGPEFLTYFQNEAQLEKSRLLSDRFSAERPKGSFSTLEIQRTEQGDSAMYLCASSSGTWDEQYFGPGTRLTVT.

The chain combines TRBV29-1 with TRBJ2-3; TRBD2 agrees at 7 bases. The CDR3 is 12 amino acids. Germline CDR1 and CDR2: SQVTM and ANQGSEA. Trimming removed 7 bases from V and 2 bases from J; junction bases left unmatched: 3. CDR3 coding DNA: TGCAGCGCAGGACTAGACACAGATACGCAGTATTTT. As protein: CSAGLDTDTQYF.

The chain uses TRBV27 and TRBJ2-1, with 11 bases fitting TRBD2. The CDR3 covers 14 residues. Germline lookup yields CDR1 MNHEY and CDR2 SMNVEV (reference sequence). Losses at the gene ends were 2 bases for V and 7 bases for J; bases not matched to a gene: 1. CDR3 in amino acids: CASSLGTSGNEQFF. The CDR3 coding sequence is TGTGCCAGCAGTTTAGGGACTAGCGGAAATGAGCAGTTCTTC.

The chain is built from TRBV19 and TRBJ1-5, with no clear D. The CDR3 has 16 amino acids. The germline V gene encodes CDR1 LNHDA and CDR2 SQIVND (reference sequence). V lost 2 bases, J lost 0 bases, and 11 bases lay in between. The CDR3 nucleotides are TGTGCCAGTAGTATAACCAGCGCTTATAGCAATCAGCCCCAGCATTTT. It encodes CASSITSAYSNQPQHF.

The chain is built from TRBV5-4 and TRBJ2-7, with 9 nucleotides matching TRBD1. CDR3 length equals 14 residues. Trimming removed 2 bases from V and 4 bases from J; junction bases left unmatched: 4. Germline V gene data show CDR1 as SGHNT and CDR2 as YYREEE (reference sequence). The CDR3 region is CASSLQGAIYEQYF. Here the CDR3 DNA reads TGTGCCAGCAGCTTACAGGGGGCGATATACGAGCAGTACTTC.

Only one count was recorded for this clone. The CDR3 sequence is CASSPLRELEQYF. The CDR3 DNA reads as TGTGCCAGCAGCCCCCTCCGGGAGCTCGAGCAGTACTTC. V is TRBV5-6 and J is TRBJ2-7; D might be TRBD2 (6 bases). Germline CDR1 is SGHDT and CDR2 is YYEEEE. The CDR3 contains 13 residues. The V end lost 4 bases, the J end lost 6 bases, and 14 bases lay between the germline ends.

The chain combines TRBV6-5 with TRBJ1-4; the D gene is possibly TRBD1 (5 bases). Trimming pared 4 bases from V and 2 bases from J, leaving 8 bases between. The V gene's germline CDR1 is MNHEY and CDR2 SVGAGI. The CDR3 is made up of 14 amino acids. CDR3 coding DNA: TGTGCCAGCAGTTGGGGCCAGACTAATGAAAAACTGTTTTTT. Protein sequence: CASSWGQTNEKLFF.

This clone was recorded only once. The chain joins TRBV5-4 to TRBJ1-6, with TRBD1 as a possible D gene (6 bases). The CDR3 loop spans 13 amino acids. The V gene's germline CDR1 is SGHNT and CDR2 YYREEE (reference sequence). The V gene lost 4 bases and the J gene lost 12 bases, with 14 bases spanning the gap. CDR3 sequence: CASSVLTGRPLHF. The CDR3 DNA reads as TGTGCCAGCAGCGTCCTAACAGGGAGACCCCTCCACTTT.

The genes are TRBV19 and TRBJ1-6, with D possibly TRBD1 on 5 matching bases. The V gene's germline CDR1 is LNHDA and CDR2 SQIVND (reference sequence). The CDR3 contains 14 residues. The V end lost 3 bases, the J end lost 9 bases, and 12 bases lay between the germline ends. The CDR3 loop is CASSIGRVGSPLHF. The CDR3 DNA reads as TGTGCCAGTAGTATCGGCAGGGTTGGTTCACCCCTCCACTTT.

The rearrangement uses TRBV19 and TRBJ2-3; D may be TRBD2 (6 bases). The germline V gene encodes CDR1 LNHDA and CDR2 SQIVND (reference sequence). The V gene lost 3 bases and the J gene lost 1 base, with 11 bases spanning the gap. The CDR3 extends over 15 amino acids. CDR3 region: CASSIQGGGTDTQYF. Written as DNA, the CDR3 is TGTGCCAGTAGTATTCAGGGAGGAGGCACAGATACGCAGTATTTT.

The chain couples TRBV29-1 to TRBJ1-2, with TRBD1 matching over 8 bases. Trimming at V came to 0 bases and at J to 6 bases, leaving 9 bases not matched to a gene. This CDR3 has 15 residues. Germline lookup yields CDR1 SQVTM and CDR2 ANQGSEA. CDR3 loop: CSVEDLRTGQDGYTF. The CDR3 DNA is TGCAGCGTTGAAGATCTTAGGACAGGGCAGGATGGCTACACCTTC.

This sequence joins TRBV28 and TRBJ2-6, with 8 bases lining up with TRBD1. CDR3 length: 16 residues. CDR1 is MDHEN and CDR2 is SYDVKM in the germline V gene. J gave up 3 bases and V 3 bases, and 4 bases lay outside the gene matches. In nucleotides, the CDR3 is TGTGCCAGCAGTTTCAGGGGGCGAGTTGGGGCCAACGTCCTGACTTTC. Translated, it gives CASSFRGRVGANVLTF. The full variable domain, its missing parts supplied by reference TRBV28 and TRBJ2-6, is DVKVTQSSRYLVKRTGEKVFLECVQDMDHENMFWYRQDPGLGLRLIYFSYDVKMKEKGDIPEGYSVSREKKERFSLILESASTNQTSMYLCASSFRGRVGANVLTFGAGSRLTVL.

This clone was observed a few times. The genes are TRBV4-1 and TRBJ1-6, with 12 positions matching TRBD1. The CDR3 has 16 amino acids. V shed 0 bases and J 9 bases; nucleotides not matched to a gene: 3. Germline V gene data show CDR1 as MGHRA and CDR2 as YSYEKL. The DNA of the CDR3 is TGCGCCAGCAGCCAAGAGGGACAGGGGGCTCGTTCACCCCTCCACTTT. This sequence encodes CASSQEGQGARSPLHF.

The chain has TRBV15 and TRBJ2-2; tentatively, D is TRBD1 (5 bases). CDR1 is LNHNV and CDR2 is YYDKDF in the germline V gene (reference sequence). The CDR3 runs to 17 residues. V shed 5 bases and J shed 5 bases, with 21 bases lying between them. For the CDR3, the DNA is TGTGCCACCAGCGCGCCCTGGGGCCTCCTCGGGACCGGGGAGCTGTTTTTT. Its translation: CATSAPWGLLGTGELFF.

This clone was observed a few times. This chain uses TRBV7-2 with TRBJ1-6; D not certain. CDR1 and CDR2 (germline): SGHTA, FQGNSA. This CDR3 spans 12 amino acids. Trimming removed 1 base from V and 10 bases from J, with 5 bases in between. The CDR3 protein is CASSLDGSPLHF. For the CDR3, the DNA is TGTGCCAGCAGCTTAGACGGGTCACCCCTCCACTTT.

V usage is TRBV11-3 and J usage is TRBJ2-1; a possible D gene is TRBD1 (6 bases). The germline V and J ends were trimmed by 5 bases and 0 bases, with 8 bases remaining between them. The CDR3 has 14 residues. The germline CDR1 and CDR2 sequences are SGHNT and YENEEA. CDR3 nucleotide sequence: TGTGCCAGCAGCCCCAGGGGCTCCTACAATGAGCAGTTCTTC. Translation gives CASSPRGSYNEQFF.